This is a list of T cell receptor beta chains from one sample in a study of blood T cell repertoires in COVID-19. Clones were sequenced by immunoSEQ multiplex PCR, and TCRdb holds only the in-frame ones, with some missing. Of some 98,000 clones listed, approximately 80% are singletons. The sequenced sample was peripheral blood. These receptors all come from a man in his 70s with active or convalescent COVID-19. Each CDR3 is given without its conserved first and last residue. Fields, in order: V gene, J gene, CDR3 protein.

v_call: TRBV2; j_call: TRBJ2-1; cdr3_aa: ASGGHVSSYNEQF
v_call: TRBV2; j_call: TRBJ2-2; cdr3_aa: ASKTNRGLIGELF
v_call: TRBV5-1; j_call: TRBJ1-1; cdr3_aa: ASSDGTGRMNTEAF
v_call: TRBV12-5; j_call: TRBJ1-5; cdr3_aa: ASGLAETSGQPQH
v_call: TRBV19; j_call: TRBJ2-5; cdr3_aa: ASIPWLVGQETQY
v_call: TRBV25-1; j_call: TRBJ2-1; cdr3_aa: ASPPGFPF
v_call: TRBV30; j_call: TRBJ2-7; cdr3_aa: AWSTGVEQY
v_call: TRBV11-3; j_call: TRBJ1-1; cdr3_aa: ASSLEGLLRNTEAF
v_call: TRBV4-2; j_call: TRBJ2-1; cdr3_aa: ASSPLTGQIHEQF
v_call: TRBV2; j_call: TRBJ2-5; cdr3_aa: ASSADRGQETQY
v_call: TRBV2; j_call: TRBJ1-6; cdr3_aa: ASSVRTVDSPLH
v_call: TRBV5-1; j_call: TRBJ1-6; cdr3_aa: ASSLGQENSPLH
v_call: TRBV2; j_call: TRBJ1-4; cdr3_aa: ASSVPPGSEKLF
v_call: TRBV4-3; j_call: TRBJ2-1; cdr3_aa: ASSQTSSAGRDEQF
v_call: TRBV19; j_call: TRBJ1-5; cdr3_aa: ASSIRRDINQPQH
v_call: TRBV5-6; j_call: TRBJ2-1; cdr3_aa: ASSLVGVRGNEQF
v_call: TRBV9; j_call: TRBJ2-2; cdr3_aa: ASSDRGLQTGELF
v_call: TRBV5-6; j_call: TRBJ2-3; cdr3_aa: ASSFLYTDTQY
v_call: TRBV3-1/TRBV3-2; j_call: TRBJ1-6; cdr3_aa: ASSQLLDRGWNSPLH
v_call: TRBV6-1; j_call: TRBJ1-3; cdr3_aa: ASSDPAVSGNTIY
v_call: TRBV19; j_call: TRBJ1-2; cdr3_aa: ASSIGNKFYGYT
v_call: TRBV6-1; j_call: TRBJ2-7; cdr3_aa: ASSEVWSSYEQY
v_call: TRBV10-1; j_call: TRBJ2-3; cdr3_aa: ASSGGAVGDTQY
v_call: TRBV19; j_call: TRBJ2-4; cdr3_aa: ASSIGGQQY
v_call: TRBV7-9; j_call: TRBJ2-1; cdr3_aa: ASSGGLAGNEQF
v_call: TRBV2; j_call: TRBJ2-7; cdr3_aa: ASRQTPREQY
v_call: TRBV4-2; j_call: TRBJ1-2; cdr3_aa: ASSQDRGYT
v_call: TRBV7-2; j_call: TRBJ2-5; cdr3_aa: ASSQRETQY
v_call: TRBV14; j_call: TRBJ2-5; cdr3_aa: ASSTRQGGVETQY
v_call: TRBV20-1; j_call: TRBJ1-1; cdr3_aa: SARRTTEAF
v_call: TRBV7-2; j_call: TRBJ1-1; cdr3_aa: ASSLAPLMNTEAF
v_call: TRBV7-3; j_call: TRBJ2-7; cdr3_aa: ASSPAGLAASYEQY
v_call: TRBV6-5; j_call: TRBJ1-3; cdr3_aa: ASSYSTDSGNTIY
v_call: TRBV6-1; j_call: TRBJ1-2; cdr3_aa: ASSEGPQGFYYGYT
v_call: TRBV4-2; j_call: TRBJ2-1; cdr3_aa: ASSQFPSGGAAVNEQF
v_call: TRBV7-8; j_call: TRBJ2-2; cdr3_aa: ASQLTENTGELF
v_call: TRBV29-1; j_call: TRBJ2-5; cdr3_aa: SGRSYRERGETQY
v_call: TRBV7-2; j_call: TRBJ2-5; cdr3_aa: ASSPDTYSGGTGQTQY
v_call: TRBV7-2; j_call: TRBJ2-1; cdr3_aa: ASSLIEEQF
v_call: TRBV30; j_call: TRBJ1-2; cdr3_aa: ACWTGGYGYT
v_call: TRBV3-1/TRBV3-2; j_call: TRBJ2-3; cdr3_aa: ASSPLTSRNTQY
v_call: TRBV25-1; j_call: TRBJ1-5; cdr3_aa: ASSDWGVQPQH
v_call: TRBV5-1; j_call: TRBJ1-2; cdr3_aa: ASSLNPQTLIPHYGYT
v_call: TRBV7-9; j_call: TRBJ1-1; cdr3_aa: ASSLAANTEAF
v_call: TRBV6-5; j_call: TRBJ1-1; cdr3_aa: ASSYYGNTEAF
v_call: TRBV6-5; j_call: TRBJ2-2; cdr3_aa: ASRWGGAAGELF
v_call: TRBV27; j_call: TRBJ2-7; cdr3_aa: ASSLSQGSISEQY
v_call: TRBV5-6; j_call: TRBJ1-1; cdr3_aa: ASSATGMNTEAF
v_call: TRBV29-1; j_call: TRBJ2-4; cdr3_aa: SVTPPQGGVAKNIQY
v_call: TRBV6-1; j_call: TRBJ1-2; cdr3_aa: ASSDPGLAGYT
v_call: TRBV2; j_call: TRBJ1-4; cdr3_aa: ASRESGASNEKLF
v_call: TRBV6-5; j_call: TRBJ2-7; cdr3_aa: ASSYSAGRDEQY
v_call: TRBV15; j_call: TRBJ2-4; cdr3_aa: ATSRSRGLRDIQY
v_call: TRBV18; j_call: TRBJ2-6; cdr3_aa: ASSSTGGGSSGANVLT
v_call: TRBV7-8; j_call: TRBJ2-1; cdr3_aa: ASSLAGNTYNEQF
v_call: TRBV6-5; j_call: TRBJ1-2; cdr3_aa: ASSYRETANYGYT
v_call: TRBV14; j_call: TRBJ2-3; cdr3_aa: ASSRRLASSTDTQY
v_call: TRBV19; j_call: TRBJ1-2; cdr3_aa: ASSIFLGYT
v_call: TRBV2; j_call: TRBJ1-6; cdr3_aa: ASSEGGDSPLH